Listed below are T cell receptor beta chains from one sample, sequenced in a study of blood T cells in healthy people across ages. A single record per CDR3 protein comes from TCRdb applying MiXCR to the 5' RACE reads. The sample records 700,000 to 900,000 distinct CDR3 sequences, roughly 50% being singletons. Sequenced input: blood. The receptor set was obtained from an elderly man in good health. CDR3s include the opening cysteine and the closing phenylalanine or tryptophan. The order of the fields is clone size, J gene, V gene, D gene, CDR3 DNA, CDR3 protein. D genes are given only for firm matches. For some rows the clone size is stated as once, few or many, or as a class when expanded; others skip it.

few TRBJ1-4 TRBV27 . TGTGCCAGCCAAACACTGGGGGTTGGTGAAAAACTGTTTTTT CASQTLGVGEKLFF
. TRBJ2-7 TRBV6-1 . TGTGCCAGCGCAGACAGCTACCCGCGAGGGAGCTCCTACGAGCAGTACTTC CASADSYPRGSSYEQYF
. TRBJ1-6 TRBV11-2 TRBD1 TGTGCCAGCAGCTTAGGAGGACAGGGAGAACGGTCACCCCTCCACTTT CASSLGGQGERSPLHF
. TRBJ1-2 TRBV15 . TGTGCCACCAGCAGAGGGGACACGGATAACTATGGCTACACCTTC CATSRGDTDNYGYTF
. TRBJ1-1 TRBV2 TRBD1 TGTGCCAGCAGTGAAGAGGGGGCGCCTCTCACTGAAGCTTTCTTT CASSEEGAPLTEAFF
few TRBJ2-7 TRBV28 TRBD2 TGTGCCAGCAGTTTACCCACTAGCGGCCGGGGCTCCTACGAGCAGTACTTC CASSLPTSGRGSYEQYF
. TRBJ1-5 TRBV2 . TGTGCCAGCCGATTGGAGGGGGTCGGCAATCAGCCCCAGCATTTT CASRLEGVGNQPQHF
. TRBJ1-4 TRBV4-2 . TGTGCCAGCAGCCAAGATAGGACAGCAGAAAAACTGTTTTTT CASSQDRTAEKLFF
. TRBJ1-5 TRBV7-2 TRBD1 TGTGCCAGCAGCAATTATTGGACAGGGGGCGATCAGCCCCAGCATTTT CASSNYWTGGDQPQHF
few TRBJ2-5 TRBV2 TRBD1 TGTGCCAGCAGGCAGGACAGGCAAGAGACCCAGTACTTC CASRQDRQETQYF
. TRBJ2-7 TRBV14 TRBD1 TGTGCCAGCAGCCAAGTAAGAGGGGACAGAACCTACGAGCAGTACTTC CASSQVRGDRTYEQYF
few TRBJ2-3 TRBV29-1 TRBD2 TGCAGCCCACTCGCGGGAGGGCCAGATACGCAGTATTTT CSPLAGGPDTQYF
few TRBJ1-6 TRBV25-1 . TGTGCCAGCAGTGCTCCCCGGGGCTCCTATAATTCACCCCTCCACTTT CASSAPRGSYNSPLHF
. TRBJ2-3 TRBV28 TRBD1 TGTGCCAGCAGTTCGGACAGGCGGCGGAATACGCAGTATTTT CASSSDRRRNTQYF